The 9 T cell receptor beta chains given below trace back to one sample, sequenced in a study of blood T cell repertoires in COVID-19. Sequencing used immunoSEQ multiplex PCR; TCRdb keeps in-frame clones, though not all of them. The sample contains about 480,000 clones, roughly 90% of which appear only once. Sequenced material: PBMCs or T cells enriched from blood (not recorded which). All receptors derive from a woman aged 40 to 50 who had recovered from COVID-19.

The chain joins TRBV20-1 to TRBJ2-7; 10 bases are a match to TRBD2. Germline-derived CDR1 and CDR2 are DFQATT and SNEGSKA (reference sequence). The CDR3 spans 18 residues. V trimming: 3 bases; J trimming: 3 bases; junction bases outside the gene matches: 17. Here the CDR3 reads CSASGADELAGHRYEQYF. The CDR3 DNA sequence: TGCAGTGCTAGTGGCGCGGATGAACTAGCGGGGCACCGCTACGAGCAGTACTTC.

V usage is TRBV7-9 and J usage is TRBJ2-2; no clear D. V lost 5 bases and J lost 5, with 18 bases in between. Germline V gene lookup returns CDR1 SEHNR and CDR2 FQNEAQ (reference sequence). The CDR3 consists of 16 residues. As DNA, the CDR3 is TGTGCCAGCAGCCCCCGTGGCGCGGATGAGACCGGGGAGCTGTTTTTT. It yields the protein CASSPRGADETGELFF.

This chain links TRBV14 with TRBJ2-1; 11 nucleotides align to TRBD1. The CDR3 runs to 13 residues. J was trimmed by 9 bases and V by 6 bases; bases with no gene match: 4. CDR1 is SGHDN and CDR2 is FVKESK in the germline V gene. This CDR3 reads CASSWTGGSEQFF. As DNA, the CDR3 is TGTGCCAGCAGTTGGACAGGGGGCAGTGAGCAGTTCTTC.

CDR3 residues: CASSQDTGGYTF. For the CDR3, the DNA is TGTGCCAGCAGCCAAGATACAGGCGGCTACACCTTC. The chain recombines TRBV3-1 (or the pseudogene TRBV3-2) with TRBJ1-2; D is perhaps TRBD1 (5 bases). Germline loops: CDR1 LGHDT, CDR2 YNNKEL (reference sequence). The CDR3 has 12 residues. V was shortened by 0 bases and J by 8 bases, with 7 bases between the two germline ends.

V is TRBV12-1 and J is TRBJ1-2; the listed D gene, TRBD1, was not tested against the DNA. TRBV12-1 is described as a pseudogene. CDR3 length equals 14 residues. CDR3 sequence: CASSFGSREGGYTF. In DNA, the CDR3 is TGTGCCAGCAGCTTTGGCTCCAGGGAAGGCGGCTACACCTTC.

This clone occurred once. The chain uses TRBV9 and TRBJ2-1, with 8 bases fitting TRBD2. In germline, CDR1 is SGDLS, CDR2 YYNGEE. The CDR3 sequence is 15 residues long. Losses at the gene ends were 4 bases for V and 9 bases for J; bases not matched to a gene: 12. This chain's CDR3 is CASSLIAGNEGEQFF. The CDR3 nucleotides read TGTGCCAGCAGCTTAATAGCGGGAAATGAAGGTGAGCAGTTCTTC.

CDR3 DNA: TGTGCCAGCAGCTTAGAAACAGGGTTTGTATATGGCTACACCTTC. As protein: CASSLETGFVYGYTF. The chain carries TRBV7-9 and TRBJ1-2, with D maybe TRBD1 (6 bases). Germline V CDR1 and CDR2: SEHNR, FQNEAQ (reference sequence). The CDR3 totals 15 residues. The V and J ends lost 1 base and 5 bases respectively, with 14 bases between them.

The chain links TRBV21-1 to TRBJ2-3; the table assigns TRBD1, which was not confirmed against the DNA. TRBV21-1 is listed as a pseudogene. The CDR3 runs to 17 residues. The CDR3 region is CASSKALGARAIDTQYF. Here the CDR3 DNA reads TGTGCCAGCAGCAAAGCGCTGGGGGCTAGAGCTATAGATACGCAGTATTTT.

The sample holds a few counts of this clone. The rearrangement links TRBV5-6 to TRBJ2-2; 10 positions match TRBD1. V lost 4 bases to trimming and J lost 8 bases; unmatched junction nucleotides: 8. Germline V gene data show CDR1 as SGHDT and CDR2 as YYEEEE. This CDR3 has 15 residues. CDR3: CASSTGQGLWGELFF. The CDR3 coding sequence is TGTGCCAGCAGCACGGGACAGGGGTTGTGGGGGGAGCTGTTTTTT.